This T cell receptor (beta chain) was retrieved from a study of PD-L1 blockade in urothelial cancer. Study-wide background: Men with urothelial cancer arising in the bladder made up about nine tenths of the roughly 29 patients. There were a median of about 140,000 T cells in blood samples.

Data came from immunoSEQ multiplex PCR; TCRdb stores just in-frame clones and leaves some out. This table has about 130,000 clones, roughly 84% appearing once. The sample holds a few counts of this clone. Indicated time point: pretreatment peripheral blood. The sequence was obtained from a man between 45 and 60 years old with urothelial cancer. The starting material was PBMCs, obtained around atezolizumab (anti-PD-L1) treatment.

CDR3 sequence (DNA): TGTGCCAGCACTTCCAGGGGGGTAGCGCAGAACGAGCAGTACTTC. Translated, it gives CASTSRGVAQNEQYF. The chain links TRBV7-9 to TRBJ2-7; a weak D match, TRBD1 (7 bases). Germline CDR1 and CDR2: SEHNR and FQNEAQ (reference sequence). The CDR3 runs 15 residues. V gave up 7 bases and J gave up 5 bases, with 21 bases separating them. Drawing the rest from reference TRBV7-9 and TRBJ2-7, the complete variable domain is DTGVSQNPRHKITKRGQNVTFRCDPISEHNRLYWYRQTLGQGPEFLTYFQNEAQLEKSRLLSDRFSAERPKGSFSTLEIQRTEQGDSAMYLCASTSRGVAQNEQYFGPGTRLTVT.